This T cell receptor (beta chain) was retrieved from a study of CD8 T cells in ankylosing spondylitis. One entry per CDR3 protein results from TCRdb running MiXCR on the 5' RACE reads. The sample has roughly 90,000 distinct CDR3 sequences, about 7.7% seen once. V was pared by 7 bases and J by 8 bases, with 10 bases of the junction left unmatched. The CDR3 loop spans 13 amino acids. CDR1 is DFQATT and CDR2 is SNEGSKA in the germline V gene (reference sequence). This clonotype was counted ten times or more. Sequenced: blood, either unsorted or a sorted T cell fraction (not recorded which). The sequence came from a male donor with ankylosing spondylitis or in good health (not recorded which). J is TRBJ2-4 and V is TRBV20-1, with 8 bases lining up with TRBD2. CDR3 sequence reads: CSGRGGSGHIQYF. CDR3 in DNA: TGCAGTGGACGGGGGGGTAGCGGGCACATTCAGTACTTC.